These 20 T cell receptor beta chains were all obtained from the same sample, sequenced in a study of T cell responses to AZD1222 COVID-19 vaccine. Generated by immunoSEQ multiplex PCR, the TCRdb table keeps only in-frame clones and is missing some. This table has tens of thousands of clones, 70% to 90% appearing once. The source was peripheral blood, collected on day 0 of AZD1222 vaccination. Source of these receptors: an adult in good health.

The chain is built from TRBV19 and TRBJ1-1, with 7 bases matching TRBD1. Germline loops: CDR1 LNHDA, CDR2 SQIVND (reference sequence). V gave up 7 bases and J gave up 5 bases; unmatched junction bases: 10. The CDR3 extends over 14 amino acids. CDR3 nucleotides: TGTGCCAGTATCCCGAGGGGGCGAGGAACTGAAGCTTTCTTT. Translated, it gives CASIPRGRGTEAFF.

V and J are TRBV4-3 and TRBJ2-1; unclear D gene. There are 13 residues in the CDR3. The germline CDR1 and CDR2 sequences are LGHNA and YSLEER. Trimming pared 4 bases from V and 9 bases from J, leaving 13 bases between. In DNA form, the CDR3 reads TGCGCCAGCAGCCTCGGTGGGTCAGGTGAGCAGTTCTTC. Its translation is CASSLGGSGEQFF.

This chain joins TRBV25-1 and TRBJ1-5, with 9 bases that match TRBD1. The V gene end was trimmed by 3 bases and the J gene end by 5 bases; junction bases not matched to a gene: 5. CDR3 length: 15 amino acids. Germline lookup yields CDR1 MGHDK and CDR2 SYGVNS. The CDR3 region is CASSEGQGFYQPQHF. For the CDR3, the DNA is TGTGCCAGCAGTGAGGGACAGGGTTTTTATCAGCCCCAGCATTTT.

The chain joins TRBV7-8 to TRBJ1-1, with D possibly TRBD1 on 6 matching bases. Germline CDR1 is SGHVS and CDR2 is FQNEAQ. The V gene lost 11 bases and the J gene lost 7 bases, with 14 bases spanning the gap. The CDR3 extends over 11 amino acids. The CDR3 DNA is TGTGCCTCCTCCCAGACAGGTGAAGCTTTCTTT. Its protein is CASSQTGEAFF. Full variable domain (rest looked up from reference TRBV7-8 and TRBJ1-1): GAGVSQSPRYKVAKRGQDVALRCDPISGHVSLFWYQQALGQGPEFLTYFQNEAQLDKSGLPSDRFFAERPEGSVSTLKIQRTQQEDSAVYLCASSQTGEAFFGQGTRLTVV.

V gene TRBV7-6 combines with J gene TRBJ1-1; the D is unclear. The CDR3 is 16 residues long. The germline V gene encodes CDR1 SGHVS and CDR2 FNYEAQ. The V end was cut by 1 base, the J end by 2 bases, with 14 bases between. CDR3 in DNA: TGTGCCAGCAGCTTAGTATACCCCAGAATCAACACTGAAGCTTTCTTT. Translation: CASSLVYPRINTEAFF.

Only one count was recorded for this clone. V is TRBV15 and J is TRBJ1-1, with 9 bases aligning to TRBD1. The CDR3 covers 13 residues. Germline lookup yields CDR1 LNHNV and CDR2 YYDKDF (reference sequence). With V trimmed by 8 bases and J by 0 bases, 1 base remained unmatched. The CDR3 DNA sequence: TGTGCCACCGACAGGGGGTTGAACACTGAAGCTTTCTTT. It is translated as CATDRGLNTEAFF. Full variable domain (missing parts from reference TRBV15 and TRBJ1-1): DAMVIQNPRYQVTQFGKPVTLSCSQTLNHNVMYWYQQKSSQAPKLLFHYYDKDFNNEADTPDNFQSRRPNTSFCFLDIRSPGLGDTAMYLCATDRGLNTEAFFGQGTRLTVV.

This sequence joins TRBV7-2 and TRBJ2-3; 7 bases align to TRBD2. The CDR3 covers 15 residues. Germline CDR1 SGHTA, CDR2 FQGNSA. J gave up 3 bases and V 8 bases, and 11 bases lay outside the gene matches. CDR3 sequence (DNA): TGTGCCAGCTCGCGGGCGGGGGTTCGAACAGATACGCAGTATTTT. As protein: CASSRAGVRTDTQYF.

This chain connects TRBV2 to TRBJ2-7; D unresolved. V shed 6 bases and J shed 2 bases, with 8 bases lying between them. Germline lookup yields CDR1 SNHLY and CDR2 FYNNEI. The CDR3 totals 12 residues. The CDR3, as DNA: TGTGCCAGCAGGTTGGGCCCCTACGAGCAGTACTTC. It specifies CASRLGPYEQYF.

The chain couples TRBV7-2 to TRBJ2-3, with a possible D match to TRBD2 (7 bases). This CDR3 spans 16 amino acids. The V end lost 5 bases, the J end lost 4 bases, and 19 bases lay between the germline ends. Germline CDR1 is SGHTA and CDR2 is FQGNSA. Here the CDR3 DNA reads TGTGCCAGCAGCCCCCCTGACGCGGGGGCTTCAGATACGCAGTATTTT. The encoded protein is CASSPPDAGASDTQYF.

This clone has a single count. The chain uses TRBV4-2 and TRBJ1-2; the match to TRBD1 covers 9 bases. CDR1 is LGHNA and CDR2 is YNFKEQ in the germline V gene. CDR3 length equals 14 residues. V lost 3 bases and J lost 4; bases outside the gene matches: 3. The CDR3 is CASSHADRGYGYTF. The CDR3, as DNA: TGTGCCAGCAGCCACGCGGACAGGGGCTATGGCTACACCTTC.

This clone was observed a single time. J is TRBJ2-3 and V is TRBV9; TRBD2 agrees at 10 bases. This CDR3 has 16 amino acids. The J segment lost 4 bases and the V segment lost 0 bases, leaving 5 bases of the junction unmatched. Germline V lookup: CDR1 SGDLS, CDR2 YYNGEE. CDR3 in amino acids: CASSVVSSGSPDTQYF. The CDR3 nucleotides read TGTGCCAGCAGCGTAGTTTCTAGCGGGAGCCCAGATACGCAGTATTTT. Complete variable domain (other parts from reference TRBV9 and TRBJ2-3): DSGVTQTPKHLITATGQRVTLRCSPRSGDLSVYWYQQSLDQGLQFLIQYYNGEERAKGNILERFSAQQFPDLHSELNLSSLELGDSALYFCASSVVSSGSPDTQYFGPGTRLTVL.

This rearrangement joins TRBV5-1 to TRBJ1-4, with a weak D call TRBD1 (6 bases). Per the germline V gene, CDR1 is SGHRS and CDR2 is YFSETQ. This CDR3 spans 15 amino acids. V shed 2 bases and J shed 8 bases, with 16 bases lying between them. The CDR3 spells CASSFSGGSGEKLFF. In DNA, the CDR3 is TGCGCCAGCAGCTTTTCGGGGGGCTCAGGGGAAAAACTGTTTTTT.

The chain uses TRBV28 and TRBJ1-3; D unclear. The CDR3 covers 11 residues. Germline V CDR1 and CDR2: MDHEN, SYDVKM. V lost 2 bases, J lost 7 bases, and 3 bases lay in between. DNA of the CDR3: TGTGCCAGCAGTTTAACGAACACCATATATTTT. Translated: CASSLTNTIYF.

The genes are TRBV19 and TRBJ1-6, with a possible D match to TRBD1 (6 bases). CDR1 is LNHDA, CDR2 SQIVND, per germline (reference sequence). This CDR3 is 13 amino acids long. V lost 4 bases and J lost 11, with 12 bases in between. CDR3 bases: TGTGCCAGTAGTAGATACAGGGACGCACCCCTCCACTTT. Its translation is CASSRYRDAPLHF.

The chain recombines TRBV5-6 with TRBJ2-7; the D is unclear. Germline CDR1 is SGHDT and CDR2 is YYEEEE. The CDR3 totals 15 residues. V shed 2 bases and J shed 0 bases, with 12 bases lying between them. The CDR3 bases are TGTGCCAGCAGCTTTTGGCTAGTGGCCTCCTACGAGCAGTACTTC. Its translation: CASSFWLVASYEQYF. Variable domain in full (rest from reference TRBV5-6 and TRBJ2-7): DAGVTQSPTHLIKTRGQQVTLRCSPKSGHDTVSWYQQALGQGPQFIFQYYEEEERQRGNFPDRFSGHQFPNYSSELNVNALLLGDSALYLCASSFWLVASYEQYFGPGTRLTVT.

V is TRBV7-9 and J is TRBJ2-7; 8 positions match TRBD2. The trim removed 1 base at V and 4 bases at J, leaving 6 bases unmatched. This CDR3 contains 15 residues. Germline V gene lookup returns CDR1 SEHNR and CDR2 FQNEAQ (reference sequence). DNA for the CDR3: TGTGCCAGCAGCTTAGTCGTCGGGGGGGATTACGAGCAGTACTTC. This codes for CASSLVVGGDYEQYF.

The chain couples TRBV5-4 to TRBJ1-4; D is possibly TRBD1 (6 bases). The V end lost 4 bases, the J end lost 8 bases, and 15 bases lay between the germline ends. In germline, CDR1 is SGHNT, CDR2 YYREEE (reference sequence). The length of the CDR3 is 14 residues. CDR3 coding DNA: TGTGCCAGCAGCACCGGACAGACCCTGGAAAAACTGTTTTTT. Its translation is CASSTGQTLEKLFF.

This clone was picked up a small number of times. This chain connects TRBV12-3 or TRBV12-4 to TRBJ1-4; unclear D gene. The CDR3 has 13 residues. V was clipped by 8 bases and J by 3 bases, with 10 bases between them. CDR3 coding DNA: TGTGCCAGCTCTCCGGACTCTAATGAAAAACTGTTTTTT. Residues: CASSPDSNEKLFF.

J is TRBJ1-3 and V is TRBV3-1 (or the pseudogene TRBV3-2); 8 bases line up with TRBD1. V trimming: 4 bases; J trimming: 0 bases; junction bases outside the gene matches: 11. This CDR3 spans 18 amino acids. CDR1 and CDR2 (germline): LGHDT, YNNKEL (reference sequence). CDR3 in DNA: TGTGCCAGCAGCCGAACCCGTCAGGGGGCGGGCTCTGGAAACACCATATATTTT. Translating it yields CASSRTRQGAGSGNTIYF.

The CDR3, as DNA: TGTGCCAGTAGTATCTGGGCTCCGGACACCGGGGAGCTGTTTTTT. The encoded protein is CASSIWAPDTGELFF. This chain joins TRBV19 and TRBJ2-2; D remains unclear. This CDR3 has 15 amino acids. The germline V gene encodes CDR1 LNHDA and CDR2 SQIVND (reference sequence). V lost 3 bases, J lost 3 bases, and 11 bases lay in between.